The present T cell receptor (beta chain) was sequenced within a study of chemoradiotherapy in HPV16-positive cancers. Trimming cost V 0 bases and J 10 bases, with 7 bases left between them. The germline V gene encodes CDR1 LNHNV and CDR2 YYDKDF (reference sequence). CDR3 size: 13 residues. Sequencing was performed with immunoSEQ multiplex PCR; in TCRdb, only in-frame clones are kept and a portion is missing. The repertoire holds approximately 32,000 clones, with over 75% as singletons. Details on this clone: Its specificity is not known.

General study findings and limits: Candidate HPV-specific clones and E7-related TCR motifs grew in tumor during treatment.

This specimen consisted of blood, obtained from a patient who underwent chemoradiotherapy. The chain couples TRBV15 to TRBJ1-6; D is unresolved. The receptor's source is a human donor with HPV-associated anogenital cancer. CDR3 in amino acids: CATSRDPRSPLHF. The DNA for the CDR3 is TGTGCCACCAGCAGAGACCCACGATCACCCCTCCACTTT.